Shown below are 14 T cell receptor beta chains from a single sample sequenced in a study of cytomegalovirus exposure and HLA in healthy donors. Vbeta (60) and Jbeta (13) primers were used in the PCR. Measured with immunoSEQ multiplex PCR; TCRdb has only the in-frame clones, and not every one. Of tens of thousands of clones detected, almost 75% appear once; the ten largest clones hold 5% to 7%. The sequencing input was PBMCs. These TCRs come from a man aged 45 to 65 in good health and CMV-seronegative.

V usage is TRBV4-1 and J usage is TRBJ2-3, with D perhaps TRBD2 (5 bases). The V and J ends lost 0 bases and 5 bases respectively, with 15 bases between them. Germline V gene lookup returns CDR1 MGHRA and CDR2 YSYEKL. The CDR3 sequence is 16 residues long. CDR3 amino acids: CASSQEGRAARDTQYF. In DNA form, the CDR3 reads TGCGCCAGCAGCCAAGAGGGGAGAGCGGCCCGAGATACGCAGTATTTT.

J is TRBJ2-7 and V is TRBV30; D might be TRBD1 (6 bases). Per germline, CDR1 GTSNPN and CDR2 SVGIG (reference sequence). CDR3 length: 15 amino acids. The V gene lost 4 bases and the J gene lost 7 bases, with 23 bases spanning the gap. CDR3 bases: TGTGCCTGGAACCACCCGGGACACATGAGGGGGGAGCAGTACTTC. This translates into CAWNHPGHMRGEQYF.

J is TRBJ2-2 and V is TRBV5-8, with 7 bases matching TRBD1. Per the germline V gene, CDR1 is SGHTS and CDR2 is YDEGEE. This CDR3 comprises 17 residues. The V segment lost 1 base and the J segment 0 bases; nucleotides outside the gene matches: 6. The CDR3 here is CASSLFRTGSNTGELFF. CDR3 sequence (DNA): TGTGCCAGCAGCTTGTTTCGGACAGGCTCGAACACCGGGGAGCTGTTTTTT.

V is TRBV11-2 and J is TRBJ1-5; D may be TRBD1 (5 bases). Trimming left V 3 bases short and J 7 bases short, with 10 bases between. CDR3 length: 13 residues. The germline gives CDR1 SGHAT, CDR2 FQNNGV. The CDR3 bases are TGTGCCAGCAGCTTTGGGGGGAACCAGCCCCAGCATTTT. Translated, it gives CASSFGGNQPQHF.

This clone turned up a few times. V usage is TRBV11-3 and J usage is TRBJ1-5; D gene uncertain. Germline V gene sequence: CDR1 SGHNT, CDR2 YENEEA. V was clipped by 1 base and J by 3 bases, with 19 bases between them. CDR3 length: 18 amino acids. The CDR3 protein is CASSLVVGQDFFNQPQHF. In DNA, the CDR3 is TGTGCCAGCAGCTTAGTTGTAGGGCAGGACTTTTTCAATCAGCCCCAGCATTTT. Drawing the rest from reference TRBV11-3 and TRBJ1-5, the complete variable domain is EAGVVQSPRYKIIEKKQPVAFWCNPISGHNTLYWYLQNLGQGPELLIRYENEEAVDDSQLPKDRFSAERLKGVDSTLKIQPAELGDSAVYLCASSLVVGQDFFNQPQHFGDGTRLSIL.

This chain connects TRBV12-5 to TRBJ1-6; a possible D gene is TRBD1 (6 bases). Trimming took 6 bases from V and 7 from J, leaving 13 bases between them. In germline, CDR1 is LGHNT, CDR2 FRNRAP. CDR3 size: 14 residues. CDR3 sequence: CASGPTGLNSPLHF. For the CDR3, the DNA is TGTGCTAGTGGGCCGACAGGCCTAAATTCACCCCTCCACTTT.

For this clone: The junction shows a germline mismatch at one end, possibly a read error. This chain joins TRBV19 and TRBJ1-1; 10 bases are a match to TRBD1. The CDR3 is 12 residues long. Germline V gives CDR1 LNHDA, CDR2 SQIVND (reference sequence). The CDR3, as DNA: TGTTCCAGTACCAAACGGACAGGGGGAGCTTTCTTT. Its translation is CSSTKRTGGAFF.

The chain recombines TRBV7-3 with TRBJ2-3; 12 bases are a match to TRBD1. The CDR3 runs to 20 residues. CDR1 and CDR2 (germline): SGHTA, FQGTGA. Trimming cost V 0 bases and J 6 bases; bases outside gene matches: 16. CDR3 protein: CASSLTLAGRGQGARDTQYF. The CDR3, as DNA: TGTGCCAGCAGCTTAACCCTCGCGGGGAGGGGACAGGGGGCGCGGGATACGCAGTATTTT.

The CDR3 spells CASSFETGTGTEKLFF. In DNA form, the CDR3 reads TGTGCCAGCAGTTTCGAGACCGGGACAGGGACCGAAAAACTGTTTTTT. This sequence joins TRBV27 and TRBJ1-4, with TRBD1 identical over 9 bases. The CDR3 sequence is 16 residues long. The ends lost 3 bases at V and 8 bases at J; junction bases unmatched: 10. CDR1 is MNHEY and CDR2 is SMNVEV in the germline V gene (reference sequence).

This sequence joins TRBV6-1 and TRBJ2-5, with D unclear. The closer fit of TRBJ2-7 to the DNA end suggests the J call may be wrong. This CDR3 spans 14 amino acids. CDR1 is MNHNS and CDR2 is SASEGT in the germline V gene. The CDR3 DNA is TGTGCCAGCAGTGAAGCCCCCAAATCCTACGAGCAGTACTTC. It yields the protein CASSEAPKSYEQYF.

The CDR3 nucleotides read TGTGCCAGCAGTGATGTGGCCCATAACTACGAGCAGTACTTC. Amino acids: CASSDVAHNYEQYF. V usage is TRBV6-1 and J usage is TRBJ2-5, with D uncertain. The J call is in doubt because the DNA end fits TRBJ2-7 better. The germline gives CDR1 MNHNS, CDR2 SASEGT. This CDR3 is built from 14 residues.

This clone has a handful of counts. CDR3 protein: CASSEGGRAYEQYF. CDR3 coding DNA: TGTGCCAGCAGCGAAGGGGGAAGAGCCTACGAGCAGTACTTC. This sequence joins TRBV9 and TRBJ2-7; weak D call: TRBD1 (6 bases). The germline V gene has CDR1 SGDLS and CDR2 YYNGEE. Trimming removed 3 bases from V and 2 bases from J, with 12 bases in between. The CDR3 sequence is 14 residues long.

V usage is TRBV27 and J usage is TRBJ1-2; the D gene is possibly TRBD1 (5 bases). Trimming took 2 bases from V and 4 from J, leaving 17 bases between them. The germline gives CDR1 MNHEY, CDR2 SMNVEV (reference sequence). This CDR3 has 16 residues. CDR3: CASSLGGGNLFYGYTF. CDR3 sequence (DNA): TGTGCCAGCAGTTTAGGGGGAGGGAACCTTTTCTATGGCTACACCTTC.

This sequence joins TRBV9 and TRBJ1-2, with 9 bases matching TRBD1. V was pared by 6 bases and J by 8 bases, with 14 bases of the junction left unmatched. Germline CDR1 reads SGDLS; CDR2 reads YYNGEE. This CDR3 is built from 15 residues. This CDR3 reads CASTPTGTGILGYTF. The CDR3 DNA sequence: TGTGCCAGCACCCCGACCGGGACAGGGATTTTGGGCTACACCTTC.